This TCR beta chain came from a study of blood T cell repertoires in COVID-19. Losses at the gene ends were 2 bases for V and 8 bases for J; bases not matched to a gene: 5. Germline V gene sequence: CDR1 MNHEY, CDR2 SVGEGT. The length of the CDR3 is 15 residues. Authors' processing steps: Amplification from reference gene primers served as the basis for estimated nucleated cell counts. Data came from immunoSEQ multiplex PCR; TCRdb stores just in-frame clones and leaves some out. Clonal size and the V and J genes are those of that table, whereas D and trimming came from the DNA. The sample gives 150,000 to 200,000 clones, around 82% of which show up once; 13% to 15% is in the top ten.

The chain combines TRBV6-2 or TRBV6-3 with TRBJ2-3, with 12 bases identical to TRBD1. Material: peripheral blood. The receptor's source is a young man with active or convalescent COVID-19. The CDR3 here is CASSYTGQGASTQYF. CDR3 DNA: TGTGCCAGCAGTTACACGGGACAGGGGGCGAGTACGCAGTATTTT.